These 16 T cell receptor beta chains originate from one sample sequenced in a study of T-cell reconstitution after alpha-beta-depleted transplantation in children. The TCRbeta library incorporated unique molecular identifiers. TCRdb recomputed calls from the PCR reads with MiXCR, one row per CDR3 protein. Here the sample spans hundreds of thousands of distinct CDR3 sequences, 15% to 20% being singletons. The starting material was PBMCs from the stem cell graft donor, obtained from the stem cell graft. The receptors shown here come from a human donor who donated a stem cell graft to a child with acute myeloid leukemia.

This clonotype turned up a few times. The CDR3 region is CSSRRLAGTGELFF. The CDR3 coding sequence is TGCAGTTCCAGACGGCTAGCGGGCACCGGGGAGCTGTTTTTT. This chain joins TRBV20-1 and TRBJ2-2; 8 positions agree with TRBD2. This CDR3 region has 14 residues. V lost 8 bases to trimming and J lost 4 bases; unmatched junction nucleotides: 9. Germline V gives CDR1 DFQATT, CDR2 SNEGSKA (reference sequence).

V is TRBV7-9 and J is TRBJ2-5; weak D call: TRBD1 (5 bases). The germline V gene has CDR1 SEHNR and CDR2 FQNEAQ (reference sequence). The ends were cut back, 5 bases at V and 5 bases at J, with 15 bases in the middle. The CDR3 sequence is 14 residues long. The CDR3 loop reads CASSRGNPSETQYF. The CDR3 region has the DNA TGTGCCAGCAGCAGGGGAAACCCCTCGGAGACCCAGTACTTC.

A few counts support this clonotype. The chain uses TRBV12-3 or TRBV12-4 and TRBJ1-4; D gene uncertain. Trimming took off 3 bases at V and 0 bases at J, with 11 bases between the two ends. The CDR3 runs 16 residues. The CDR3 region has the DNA TGTGCCAGCAGTTTTGAGTCCAGTGCAACTAATGAAAAACTGTTTTTT. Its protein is CASSFESSATNEKLFF.

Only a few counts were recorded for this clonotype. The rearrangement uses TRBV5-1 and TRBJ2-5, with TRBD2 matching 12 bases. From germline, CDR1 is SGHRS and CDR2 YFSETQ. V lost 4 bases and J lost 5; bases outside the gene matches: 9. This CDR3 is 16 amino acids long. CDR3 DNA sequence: TGCGCCAGCAGCACGACTAGCGGGGGTTGGGGCGAGACCCAGTACTTC. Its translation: CASSTTSGGWGETQYF.

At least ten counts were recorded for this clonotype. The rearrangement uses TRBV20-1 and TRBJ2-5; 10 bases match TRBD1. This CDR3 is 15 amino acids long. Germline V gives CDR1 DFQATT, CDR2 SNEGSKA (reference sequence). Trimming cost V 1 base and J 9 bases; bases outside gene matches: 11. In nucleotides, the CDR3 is TGCAGTGCTAGAGTTAGGGGGACAGGGGCCGTCTCCCAGTACTTC. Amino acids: CSARVRGTGAVSQYF.

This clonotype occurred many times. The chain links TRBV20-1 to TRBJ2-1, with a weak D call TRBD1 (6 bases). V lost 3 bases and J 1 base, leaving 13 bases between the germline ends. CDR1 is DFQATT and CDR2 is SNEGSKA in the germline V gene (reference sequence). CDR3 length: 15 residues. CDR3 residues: CSARDQGSSYNEQFF. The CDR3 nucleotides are TGCAGTGCTAGGGACCAGGGGAGTTCCTACAATGAGCAGTTCTTC.

The CDR3 reads CASSFGTSRETQYF. The CDR3 nucleotides are TGTGCCAGCAGTTTTGGGACTAGCAGGGAGACCCAGTACTTC. V usage is TRBV28 and J usage is TRBJ2-5; TRBD2 matches 9 bases. The V gene end was trimmed by 3 bases and the J gene end by 5 bases; junction bases not matched to a gene: 4. The V gene's germline CDR1 is MDHEN and CDR2 SYDVKM. This CDR3 spans 14 amino acids.

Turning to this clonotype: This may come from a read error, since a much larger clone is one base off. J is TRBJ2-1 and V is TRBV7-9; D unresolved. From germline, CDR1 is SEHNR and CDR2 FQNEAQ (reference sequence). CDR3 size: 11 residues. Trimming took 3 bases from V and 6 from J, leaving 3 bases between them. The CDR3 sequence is CASSFFNEQFF. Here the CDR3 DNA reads TGTGCCAGCAGCTTCTTCAATGAGCAGTTCTTC.

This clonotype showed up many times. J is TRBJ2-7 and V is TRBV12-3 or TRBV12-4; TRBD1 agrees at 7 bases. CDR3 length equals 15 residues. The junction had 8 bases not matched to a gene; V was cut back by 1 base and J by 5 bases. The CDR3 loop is CASSLGPDRFDEQYF. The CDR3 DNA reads TGTGCCAGCAGTTTAGGGCCGGACAGGTTCGACGAGCAGTACTTC.

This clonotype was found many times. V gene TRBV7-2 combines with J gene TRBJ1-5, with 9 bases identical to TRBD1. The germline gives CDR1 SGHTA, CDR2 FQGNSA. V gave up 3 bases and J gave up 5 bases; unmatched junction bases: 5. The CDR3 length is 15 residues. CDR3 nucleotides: TGTGCCAGCAGCTTCGGGACAGGGAAAGATCAGCCCCAGCATTTT. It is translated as CASSFGTGKDQPQHF. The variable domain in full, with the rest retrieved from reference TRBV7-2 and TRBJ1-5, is GAGVSQSPSNKVTEKGKDVELRCDPISGHTALYWYRQSLGQGLEFLIYFQGNSAPDKSGLPSDRFSAERTGGSVSTLTIQRTQQEDSAVYLCASSFGTGKDQPQHFGDGTRLSIL.

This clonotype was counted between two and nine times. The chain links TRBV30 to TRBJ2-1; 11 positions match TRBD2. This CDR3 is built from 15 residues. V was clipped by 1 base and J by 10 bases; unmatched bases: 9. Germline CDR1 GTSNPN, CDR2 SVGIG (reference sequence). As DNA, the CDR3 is TGTGCCTGGAGTGCCGGGACTAGCGGCTGGGAGGAGCAGTTCTTC. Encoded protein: CAWSAGTSGWEEQFF.

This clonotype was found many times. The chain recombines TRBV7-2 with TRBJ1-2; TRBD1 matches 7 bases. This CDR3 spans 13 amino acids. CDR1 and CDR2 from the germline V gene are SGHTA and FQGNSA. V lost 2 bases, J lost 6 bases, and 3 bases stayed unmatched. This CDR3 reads CASSLTGAHGYTF. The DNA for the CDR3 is TGTGCCAGCAGCTTAACAGGGGCCCATGGCTACACCTTC.

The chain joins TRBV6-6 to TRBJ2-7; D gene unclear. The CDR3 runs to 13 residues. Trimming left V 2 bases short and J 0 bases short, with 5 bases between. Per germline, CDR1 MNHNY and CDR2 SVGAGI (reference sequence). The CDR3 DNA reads TGTGCCAGCAGTTACGGGCTCTCCTACGAGCAGTACTTC. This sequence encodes CASSYGLSYEQYF.

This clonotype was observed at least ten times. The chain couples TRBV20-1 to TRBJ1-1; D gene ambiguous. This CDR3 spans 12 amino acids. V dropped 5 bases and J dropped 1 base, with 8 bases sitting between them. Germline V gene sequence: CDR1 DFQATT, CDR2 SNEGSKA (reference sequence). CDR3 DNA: TGCAGTGCTCCTCGTCAGAACACTGAAGCTTTCTTT. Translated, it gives CSAPRQNTEAFF.

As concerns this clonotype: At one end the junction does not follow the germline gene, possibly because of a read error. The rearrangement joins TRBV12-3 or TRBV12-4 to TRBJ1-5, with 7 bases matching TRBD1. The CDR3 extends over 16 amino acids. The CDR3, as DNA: TGTTCCAGCAGTTTAACAGGGGCAAGGGGCAATCAGCCCCAGCATTTT. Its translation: CSSSLTGARGNQPQHF.

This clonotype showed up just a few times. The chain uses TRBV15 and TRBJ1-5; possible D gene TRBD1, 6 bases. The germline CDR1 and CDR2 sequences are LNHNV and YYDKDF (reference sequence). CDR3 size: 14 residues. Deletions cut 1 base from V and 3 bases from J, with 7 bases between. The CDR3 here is CATSRGGLNQPQHF. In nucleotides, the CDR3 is TGTGCCACCAGCAGAGGGGGGCTCAATCAGCCCCAGCATTTT.